The entry that follows covers one T cell receptor beta chain sequence. V was pared by 1 base and J by 5 bases, with 12 bases between. Germline V gene data show CDR1 as KGHSH and CDR2 as LQKENI. The CDR3 has 15 amino acids. Original processing notes: Scientists estimated how many nucleated cells there were by amplifying reference gene primers. TCRdb keeps only in-frame clones here, not all; method: immunoSEQ multiplex PCR. That table supplies the V and J calls and clone size; D and trimming were determined from the DNA. The sample records 150,000 to 200,000 clones, 70% to 90% being singletons. The data are from a study of blood T cell repertoires in COVID-19.

The gene calls are TRBV18 and TRBJ2-1, with D tentatively TRBD2 (5 bases). Sequencing was performed on peripheral blood. The clonotype originates from a man between 60 and 75 years old with acute or convalescent COVID-19. The CDR3: CASSPRETGNNEQFF. The CDR3 DNA follows: TGTGCCAGCTCACCACGAGAGACGGGGAACAATGAGCAGTTCTTC.